Listed below are T cell receptor beta chains from one sample, sequenced in a study of shared clonotypes between healthy human individuals. Some clones are missing from TCRdb's copy, which holds only in-frame ones; the method was immunoSEQ multiplex PCR. The sample lists over a million clones, approximately 97% occurring once. The sample consisted of naive CD4+ T cells sorted from blood. The receptors shown here come from a man aged 25 to 40 in good health. The CDR3 runs from the conserved cysteine through the conserved F or W. The order of the fields is D gene, J gene, V gene, CDR3 length, clone size, CDR3 protein, CDR3 DNA. A D gene is named only where the DNA matches it firmly. Clone sizes are given selectively: once, few, many, or a class where the clone is expanded.

-,TRBJ2-3,TRBV19,13,-,CASSQTGTDTQYF,TGTGCCAGTTCTCAGACAGGCACAGATACGCAGTATTTT
TRBD1,TRBJ1-2,TRBV6-1,16,-,CASSGFGQGKDYGYTF,TGTGCCAGCAGTGGATTCGGACAGGGGAAGGACTATGGCTACACCTTC
-,TRBJ2-2,TRBV5-6,16,-,CASSFFIGANTGELFF,TGTGCCAGCAGCTTCTTTATAGGCGCGAACACCGGGGAGCTGTTTTTT
-,TRBJ1-5,TRBV12-2,15,-,CASRLQGASAQPQHF,TGTGCAAGTCGCCTACAGGGGGCTTCGGCTCAGCCCCAGCATTTT
-,TRBJ2-7,TRBV19,14,-,CASSPSGTPYEQYF,TGTGCCAGTAGTCCCTCGGGGACCCCCTACGAGCAGTACTTC
-,TRBJ1-1,TRBV4-1,15,once,CASSQDLRQNTEAFF,TGCGCCAGCAGCCAAGATCTCAGGCAGAACACTGAAGCTTTCTTT
-,TRBJ2-2,TRBV5-1,13,-,CASTRRESGELFF,TGCGCCAGCACCCGGAGGGAGTCCGGGGAGCTGTTTTTT
-,TRBJ2-5,TRBV19,13,once,CASSIPTEETQYF,TGTGCCAGTAGTATACCGACAGAAGAGACCCAGTACTTC
TRBD1,TRBJ2-1,TRBV10-1,15,-,CASSLGQERYNEQFF,TGCGCCAGCAGCCTTGGACAGGAACGCTACAATGAGCAGTTCTTC
TRBD1,TRBJ1-2,TRBV10-1,13,-,CASSDDRVHGYTF,TGCGCCAGCAGTGATGACAGGGTTCATGGCTACACCTTC
-,TRBJ2-2,TRBV11-2,16,-,CASSPRTVPSTGELFF,TGTGCCAGCAGCCCACGGACAGTCCCCAGCACCGGGGAGCTGTTTTTT
-,TRBJ1-1,TRBV6-1,15,-,CASSDRPGPSTEAFF,TGTGCCAGCAGTGACCGTCCGGGACCGAGCACTGAAGCTTTCTTT
-,TRBJ2-1,TRBV6-4,16,once,CASSDSMVQFVNEQFF,TGTGCCAGCAGTGACTCGATGGTTCAGTTTGTCAATGAGCAGTTCTTC
-,TRBJ2-7,TRBV19,13,-,CASRPGALYEQYF,TGTGCCAGTAGACCGGGAGCGCTCTACGAGCAGTACTTC
-,TRBJ2-2,TRBV11-3,16,-,CASSLSLPGNTGELFF,TGTGCCAGCAGCTTAAGTCTACCAGGAAACACCGGGGAGCTGTTTTTT
-,TRBJ2-7,TRBV6-1,13,-,CASRDRNSYEQYF,TGTGCCAGCAGGGACAGAAACTCCTACGAGCAGTACTTC